Only a few counts were recorded for the clone carrying this T cell receptor beta chain. The data derive from a study of CD8 T cells in ankylosing spondylitis. CDR1 is MNHEY and CDR2 is SMNVEV in the germline V gene (reference sequence). This CDR3 has 14 residues. The V end lost 2 bases, the J end lost 8 bases, and 13 bases lay between the germline ends. MiXCR, applied by TCRdb to the 5' RACE reads, yields one record per CDR3 protein. The data contain approximately 200,000 distinct CDR3 sequences, 9.5% to 15% of them singletons. This chain connects TRBV27 to TRBJ2-1; D may be TRBD1 (6 bases). Sequencing input: blood, either unsorted or a sorted T cell fraction (not recorded which). The sequence was collected from a male donor with ankylosing spondylitis or in good health (not recorded which). CDR3 amino acids: CASSLSVGGDEQFF. CDR3 nucleotide sequence: TGTGCCAGCAGTTTAAGCGTAGGGGGAGATGAGCAGTTCTTC.